Following are 10 T cell receptor beta chains from one sample sequenced in a study of cytomegalovirus exposure and HLA in healthy donors. The PCR made use of 60 Vbeta and 13 Jbeta primers. Generated by immunoSEQ multiplex PCR, the TCRdb table keeps only in-frame clones and is missing some. The sample shows around 140,000 clones, about four fifths of them seen only once. Material for sequencing was PBMCs. Receptor source: a woman younger than 35 in good health and CMV-seropositive.

The chain uses TRBV5-4 and TRBJ1-2, with 7 bases identical to TRBD1. The length of the CDR3 is 13 residues. Germline assignment: CDR1 SGHNT and CDR2 YYREEE (reference sequence). The ends lost 0 bases at V and 6 bases at J; junction bases unmatched: 2. CDR3 protein: CASSLGQGDGYTF. The CDR3 DNA sequence: TGTGCCAGCAGCTTGGGACAGGGAGATGGCTACACCTTC.

This clone was detected only a few times. The rearrangement joins TRBV18 to TRBJ2-7, with 8 bases identical to TRBD2. CDR1 KGHSH and CDR2 LQKENI come from the germline V gene. V was pared by 4 bases and J by 3 bases, with 8 bases of the junction left unmatched. This CDR3 spans 15 amino acids. CDR3 in amino acids: CASSRPLAGNYEQYF. As DNA, the CDR3 is TGTGCCAGCTCACGGCCATTAGCGGGGAACTACGAGCAGTACTTC.

The chain has TRBV27 and TRBJ1-6, with TRBD1 matching over 8 bases. From germline, CDR1 is MNHEY and CDR2 SMNVEV (reference sequence). The CDR3 consists of 15 residues. Trimming took 3 bases from V and 7 from J; bases not matched to a gene: 5. CDR3 protein: CASSFSTGANSPLHF. CDR3 nucleotides: TGTGCCAGCAGTTTCTCGACAGGGGCCAATTCACCCCTCCACTTT.

V and J are TRBV5-1 and TRBJ1-6; 10 positions agree with TRBD1. CDR3 length: 16 amino acids. Germline V gene sequence: CDR1 SGHRS, CDR2 YFSETQ. The J segment lost 0 bases and the V segment lost 5 bases, leaving 2 bases of the junction unmatched. The CDR3 nucleotides read TGCGCCAGCAGGGGACAGGGGAGCTCCTATAATTCACCCCTCCACTTT. It yields the protein CASRGQGSSYNSPLHF.

The CDR3 protein is CASSANIYYEQYF. CDR3 nucleotide sequence: TGTGCCAGCAGTGCCAATATCTACTACGAGCAGTACTTC. The rearrangement links TRBV6-1 to TRBJ2-7; D unresolved. The CDR3 sequence is 13 residues long. V shed 4 bases and J shed 3 bases, with 10 bases lying between them. CDR1 is MNHNS, CDR2 SASEGT, per germline.

The chain uses TRBV14 and TRBJ2-5; 7 bases map to TRBD1. Looked up from germline, CDR1 is SGHDN and CDR2 is FVKESK. J gave up 1 base and V 1 base, and 6 bases lay outside the gene matches. This CDR3 comprises 16 residues. CDR3 loop: CASSQVGQLIQETQYF. For the CDR3, the DNA is TGTGCCAGCAGCCAAGTGGGACAGTTGATCCAAGAGACCCAGTACTTC.

The sample holds a few counts of this clone. V and J are TRBV4-2 and TRBJ1-5, with D tentatively TRBD1 (5 bases). The ends were cut back, 0 bases at V and 7 bases at J, with 19 bases in the middle. This CDR3 spans 17 amino acids. Germline assignment: CDR1 LGHNA and CDR2 YNFKEQ. In DNA form, the CDR3 reads TGTGCCAGCAGCCAAGATTGGGGAGGGACCCTCCCCCAGCCCCAGCATTTT. Translating gives CASSQDWGGTLPQPQHF.

V usage is TRBV4-3 and J usage is TRBJ2-3, with TRBD2 matching 8 bases. Unmatched junction bases numbered 5, after V lost 4 bases and J lost 5 bases. In germline, CDR1 is LGHNA, CDR2 YSLEER. CDR3 length: 14 residues. Here the CDR3 reads CASSLSGGVDTQYF. CDR3 coding DNA: TGCGCCAGCAGCCTTTCGGGGGGGGTAGATACGCAGTATTTT.

In its sample, this clone was seen a few times. The chain links TRBV7-9 to TRBJ2-3; tentative D call: TRBD2 (5 bases). CDR3 length: 18 amino acids. Between the trimmed V and J ends, which lost 2 bases and 3 bases, there was a span of 21 bases. Looked up from germline, CDR1 is SEHNR and CDR2 is FQNEAQ (reference sequence). CDR3 nucleotide sequence: TGTGCCAGCAGCTTACCTACAACGGGCCAGCGAGGGACAGATACGCAGTATTTT. Translating it yields CASSLPTTGQRGTDTQYF.

The chain employs TRBV19 and TRBJ2-5; tentative D call: TRBD1 (6 bases). The end of the DNA fits TRBJ2-7 better, so the J call may be wrong. In germline, CDR1 is LNHDA, CDR2 SQIVND (reference sequence). This CDR3 region has 17 residues. The CDR3 region has the DNA TGTGCCAGTAGTATAGAACCCCCAGGGGCCCCGTCGCACGAGCAGTACTTC. It specifies CASSIEPPGAPSHEQYF.